The present TCR beta chain was sequenced within a study of T cells in localized non-small cell lung cancer. The study's findings and limits: Measurement of T cell clonality placed uninvolved adjacent lung highest, above the level in tumor. Only one tumor region was sequenced, so heterogeneity remains possible. With higher T cell density in blood came longer overall survival. Within adjacent lung there appeared a median approximately 60 of the top 100 tumor clones.

Assay used: immunoSEQ multiplex PCR; TCRdb lists only in-frame clones, some missing. Found here are under 100,000 clones, approximately 90% of them singletons; the top ten hold under 25%. The CDR3 is 14 amino acids. The V gene lost 5 bases and the J gene lost 4 bases, with 14 bases spanning the gap. Germline CDR1 LNHDA, CDR2 SQIVND (reference sequence). Of note for this clone: What it recognizes is unknown.

The chain carries TRBV19 and TRBJ1-1; perhaps TRBD1 as D (5 bases). Sequencing was performed on peripheral blood, taken before any cancer treatment. The origin of this receptor is a woman between 35 and 70 years old with stage I squamous cell lung carcinoma. CDR3 DNA: TGTGCCAGTAGTTTCCCCCCGAGGGGCACTGAAGCTTTCTTT. Amino acids: CASSFPPRGTEAFF.